One sample yielded the 8 T cell receptor beta chains listed below, sequenced in a study of T cells after yellow fever vaccination. One entry per CDR3 protein results from TCRdb running MiXCR on the 5' RACE reads. The table records under 700,000 distinct CDR3 sequences, roughly a sixth of them present only once. The sequencing here drew on PBMCs, taken 5 to 6 days after the first yellow fever vaccination. These receptors came from a man aged 18 to 35 who received the YFV17D yellow fever vaccine.

This clonotype was counted a few times. The J gene is TRBJ2-7, the V gene TRBV12-3 or TRBV12-4; D remains unclear. The CDR3 extends over 13 amino acids. Trimming left V 2 bases short and J 2 bases short, with 7 bases between. The CDR3 spells CASSLFEAYEQYF. In nucleotides, the CDR3 is TGTGCCAGCAGTTTATTTGAGGCCTACGAGCAGTACTTC.

This rearrangement joins TRBV14 to TRBJ2-7, with a possible D match to TRBD1 (6 bases). This CDR3 is built from 15 residues. Trimming removed 4 bases from V and 2 bases from J, with 15 bases in between. Germline V gene sequence: CDR1 SGHDN, CDR2 FVKESK. The CDR3 DNA is TGTGCCAGCAGCCGAGAACCCAGGGGCCCCTACGAGCAGTACTTC. It translates to CASSREPRGPYEQYF.

The chain couples TRBV11-2 to TRBJ2-3; D tentatively reads TRBD1 or TRBD2 (5 bases each). Per the germline V gene, CDR1 is SGHAT and CDR2 is FQNNGV. V was cut by 2 bases and J by 1 base, with 13 bases left in between. The CDR3 totals 16 residues. The CDR3 bases are TGTGCCAGCAGCTTAAAGGTGGGGGTAGGCACAGATACGCAGTATTTT. It encodes CASSLKVGVGTDTQYF. The variable domain in full, with the rest retrieved from reference TRBV11-2 and TRBJ2-3, is EAGVAQSPRYKIIEKRQSVAFWCNPISGHATLYWYQQILGQGPKLLIQFQNNGVVDDSQLPKDRFSAERLKGVDSTLKIQPAKLEDSAVYLCASSLKVGVGTDTQYFGPGTRLTVL.

The V call is TRBV7-3, the J call TRBJ2-2; TRBD1 might be the D (5 bases). The CDR3 contains 14 residues. V was shortened by 5 bases and J by 1 base, with 8 bases between the two germline ends. Germline V gene sequence: CDR1 SGHTA, CDR2 FQGTGA. The CDR3 spells CASSLTENTGELFF. For the CDR3, the DNA is TGTGCCAGCAGCCTGACAGAGAACACCGGGGAGCTGTTTTTT.

V gene TRBV7-2 combines with J gene TRBJ2-1; D not resolved. This CDR3 is built from 13 residues. Germline V lookup: CDR1 SGHTA, CDR2 FQGNSA. The V end lost 2 bases, the J end lost 5 bases, and 7 bases lay between the germline ends. As DNA, the CDR3 is TGTGCCAGCAGCTTAAATCAAGACAATGAGCAGTTCTTC. It is translated as CASSLNQDNEQFF.

This clonotype was counted only a few times. V gene TRBV30 combines with J gene TRBJ1-1, with D possibly TRBD1 on 6 matching bases. Germline CDR1 and CDR2: GTSNPN and SVGIG (reference sequence). V lost 3 bases, J lost 10 bases, and 15 bases lay in between. The CDR3 is 12 residues long. The CDR3 sequence is CAWSPEEGVAFF. Written as DNA, the CDR3 is TGTGCCTGGAGCCCGGAGGAGGGGGTAGCTTTCTTT.

This chain joins TRBV20-1 and TRBJ2-1; 8 bases fit TRBD2. The CDR3 is 12 amino acids. Germline CDR1 DFQATT, CDR2 SNEGSKA (reference sequence). V shed 6 bases and J 10 bases; nucleotides not matched to a gene: 8. The CDR3 nucleotides are TGCAGTGCAACGGACACTAGCGGAGAGCAGTTCTTC. It is translated as CSATDTSGEQFF.

This rearrangement joins TRBV2 to TRBJ2-1; D is unresolved. Germline assignment: CDR1 SNHLY and CDR2 FYNNEI. The CDR3 length is 18 residues. The ends were cut back, 3 bases at V and 4 bases at J, with 22 bases in the middle. The CDR3 coding sequence is TGTGCCAGCAGTGATCCGGGCCCCCCATCACAAAAATACAATGAGCAGTTCTTC. Its translation is CASSDPGPPSQKYNEQFF.